This TCR beta chain originates from a study of blood T cell repertoires in COVID-19. The protocol was immunoSEQ multiplex PCR, while the TCRdb copy is restricted to in-frame clones and leaves out a portion. The data show 200,000 or so clones, 84% seen once. Study members were between about 18 and 100 years old and lived in 20 to 25 US regions. The CDR3 consists of 13 residues. Per germline, CDR1 SGHTA and CDR2 FQGNSA. V lost 5 bases and J lost 6; bases outside the gene matches: 3. The sample consisted of PBMCs or T cells enriched from blood (not recorded which). The chain joins TRBV7-2 to TRBJ1-2; 10 nucleotides agree with TRBD1. This clonotype originated in a man aged 35 to 55 who had recovered from COVID-19. This CDR3 is CASSRGTGDGYTF. CDR3 nucleotides: TGTGCCAGCAGCCGAGGGACAGGGGATGGCTACACCTTC.